This paragraph covers one T cell receptor (beta chain) sequence. CDR1 is MNHEY and CDR2 is SVGAGI in the germline V gene. Trimming took 6 bases from V and 4 from J; bases not matched to a gene: 9. This CDR3 is 15 amino acids long. The data stem from a study of cytotoxic CD8 clonotypes in ibrutinib-treated CLL. Investigators sought sequencing depths of between 1 in 200,000 and 1 in 1 million T cells. Some clones are missing from TCRdb's copy, which holds only in-frame ones; the method was immunoSEQ multiplex PCR. The sample has approximately 140,000 clones, about 72% seen once. Source: PBMCs, taken after 12 months of ibrutinib treatment. The receptor comes from a human donor with chronic lymphocytic leukemia. The chain combines TRBV6-5 with TRBJ2-1; 7 bases are a match to TRBD2. CDR3 sequence reads: CASSPMGGVYNEQFF. As DNA, the CDR3 is TGTGCCAGCAGCCCCATGGGGGGGGTATACAATGAGCAGTTCTTC.